This T cell receptor (beta chain) emerged from a study of cytomegalovirus exposure and HLA in healthy donors. As to this clone: As yet, its antigen is unknown.

Findings and limits, study-wide: With later analysis, a missense DCLRE1C variant became linked to TCR beta V- and J-gene trimming.

The PCR was carried out with 60 Vbeta primers and 13 Jbeta primers. In the original processing: Unique TCR beta chains numbered approximately 80 million in a later analysis, with around 10 million shared. Sequenced by immunoSEQ multiplex PCR; TCRdb stores in-frame clones only, minus some. The D gene and trimming were derived from the DNA, and the V and J assignments and clone size from that table. The sample comprises over 150,000 clones, roughly 80% of which are singletons, and about 7% rests with the top ten. This sequence originates from a man aged 30 to 39 in good health and CMV-seropositive. The sample consisted of PBMCs.

The CDR3 protein is CASSVGEGDNEQFF. For the CDR3, the DNA is TGTGCCAGCAGCGTAGGAGAGGGGGACAATGAGCAGTTCTTC. V is TRBV9 and J is TRBJ2-1, with D possibly TRBD1 on 6 matching bases. This CDR3 has 14 amino acids. Per germline, CDR1 SGDLS and CDR2 YYNGEE. Trimming shortened V by 0 bases and J by 5 bases, and 9 bases separated the two germline ends.